The 32 T cell receptor beta chains presented below share a single source sample, sequenced in a study of shared clonotypes between healthy human individuals. Method: immunoSEQ multiplex PCR; TCRdb's copy keeps in-frame clones and lacks some. The sample holds 2 million to 2.5 million clones, approximately 95% seen once. The sample taken for sequencing was naive CD4+ T cells from PBMCs. Subset given: CD45RA+ positively selected. These receptor sequences come from a man aged 18 to 30 in good health. Some clones in this sample may be carry-over from other donors' samples.

The rearrangement joins TRBV5-6 to TRBJ2-1; 9 nucleotides align to TRBD2. The CDR3 length is 16 residues. J lost 1 base, V lost 3 bases, and 5 bases had no gene match. Germline assignment: CDR1 SGHDT and CDR2 YYEEEE. The DNA of the CDR3 is TGTGCCAGCAGCTCCTCCAGCGGGAGGTCCTACAATGAGCAGTTCTTC. Translating gives CASSSSSGRSYNEQFF. The full variable domain, rest sourced from reference TRBV5-6 and TRBJ2-1, is DAGVTQSPTHLIKTRGQQVTLRCSPKSGHDTVSWYQQALGQGPQFIFQYYEEEERQRGNFPDRFSGHQFPNYSSELNVNALLLGDSALYLCASSSSSGRSYNEQFFGPGTRLTVL.

V is TRBV11-2 and J is TRBJ2-7; possibly TRBD1 for D (7 bases). The germline gives CDR1 SGHAT, CDR2 FQNNGV. With 2 bases removed from V and 6 bases from J, the gap between germline ends came to 14 bases. The CDR3 totals 14 residues. The CDR3 DNA is TGTGCCAGCAGCTTACGGGTGCAGGGGGGCGAGCAGTACTTC. Encoded protein: CASSLRVQGGEQYF. Filled out from reference TRBV11-2 and TRBJ2-7, the complete variable domain reads EAGVAQSPRYKIIEKRQSVAFWCNPISGHATLYWYQQILGQGPKLLIQFQNNGVVDDSQLPKDRFSAERLKGVDSTLKIQPAKLEDSAVYLCASSLRVQGGEQYFGPGTRLTVT.

This sequence joins TRBV7-9 and TRBJ2-5, with 11 bases lining up with TRBD1. The CDR3 consists of 15 residues. J lost 4 bases, V lost 5 bases, and 6 bases had no gene match. Germline CDR1 reads SEHNR; CDR2 reads FQNEAQ (reference sequence). CDR3 sequence (DNA): TGTGCCAGCAGCACGGACAGGGGGCGTAGAGAGACCCAGTACTTC. It specifies CASSTDRGRRETQYF.

The chain links TRBV27 to TRBJ2-7, with a tentative D call TRBD1 (6 bases). Deletions cut 3 bases from V and 3 bases from J, with 12 bases between. Germline values: CDR1 MNHEY, CDR2 SMNVEV (reference sequence). The length of the CDR3 is 14 residues. CDR3 loop: CASSLGVDSYEQYF. In DNA, the CDR3 is TGTGCCAGCAGTTTGGGGGTGGACAGCTACGAGCAGTACTTC.

The rearrangement links TRBV29-1 to TRBJ2-1; D not resolved. The CDR3 covers 13 residues. Trimming pared 1 base from V and 6 bases from J, leaving 10 bases between. The germline CDR1 and CDR2 sequences are SQVTM and ANQGSEA. The CDR3 DNA sequence: TGCAGCGTTGAAGCGAAGAACGGCAATGAGCAGTTCTTC. Translating gives CSVEAKNGNEQFF.

The chain is built from TRBV5-4 and TRBJ2-1, with TRBD2 identical over 12 bases. The junction had 3 bases not matched to a gene; V was cut back by 3 bases and J by 2 bases. The CDR3 is made up of 16 amino acids. The germline gives CDR1 SGHNT, CDR2 YYREEE (reference sequence). The CDR3 sequence is CASSSGLAGTYNEQFF. The DNA for the CDR3 is TGTGCCAGCAGCTCCGGACTAGCGGGGACCTACAATGAGCAGTTCTTC.

This chain uses TRBV7-9 with TRBJ2-7; tentatively, D is TRBD1 (5 bases). Germline-derived CDR1 and CDR2 are SEHNR and FQNEAQ (reference sequence). Trimming took 2 bases from V and 1 from J, leaving 9 bases between them. The CDR3 covers 14 residues. Here the CDR3 reads CASSLSGQSYEQYF. DNA for the CDR3: TGTGCCAGCAGCTTATCTGGACAATCCTACGAGCAGTACTTC.

V and J are TRBV30 and TRBJ1-1; no firm D call. The CDR3 has 13 amino acids. V lost 2 bases, J lost 7 bases, and 14 bases lay in between. Per the germline V gene, CDR1 is GTSNPN and CDR2 is SVGIG (reference sequence). This chain's CDR3 is CAWSSRGKGEAFF. In nucleotides, the CDR3 is TGTGCCTGGAGTTCTCGAGGGAAGGGTGAAGCTTTCTTT. The full variable domain, rest sourced from reference TRBV30 and TRBJ1-1, is SQTIHQWPATLVQPVGSPLSLECTVEGTSNPNLYWYRQAAGRGLQLLFYSVGIGQISSEVPQNLSASRPQDRQFILSSKKLLLSDSGFYLCAWSSRGKGEAFFGQGTRLTVV.

This CDR3 is CASTGEVTGGDYEQYF. CDR3 in DNA: TGCGCCAGCACCGGGGAGGTGACAGGGGGCGACTACGAGCAGTACTTC. The chain couples TRBV10-1 to TRBJ2-7; 10 bases map to TRBD1. In germline, CDR1 is WNHNN, CDR2 SYGVQD (reference sequence). The ends lost 7 bases at V and 3 bases at J; junction bases unmatched: 12. The length of the CDR3 is 16 residues.

This clone showed up just once. This chain links TRBV7-8 with TRBJ2-3; 7 positions agree with TRBD2. The germline V gene encodes CDR1 SGHVS and CDR2 FQNEAQ. Unmatched junction bases numbered 9, after V lost 1 base and J lost 8 bases. The CDR3 extends over 15 amino acids. The CDR3 DNA follows: TGTGCCAGCAGCTTAGATGCGGGAGCTCGCGGTACGCAGTATTTT. It translates to CASSLDAGARGTQYF.

As for this clone: The identical CDR3 is also encoded by other nucleotide sequences in the sample. The rearrangement joins TRBV7-2 to TRBJ2-3; D not certain. Per germline, CDR1 SGHTA and CDR2 FQGNSA. This CDR3 has 14 residues. Trimming stripped 1 base from V and 4 bases from J, with 9 bases between. As DNA, the CDR3 is TGTGCCAGCAGCTTAGGAAGGGCGTCAGATACGCAGTATTTT. Its protein product is CASSLGRASDTQYF.

The chain recombines TRBV5-1 with TRBJ1-1; perhaps TRBD1 as D (6 bases). This CDR3 comprises 16 residues. CDR1 SGHRS and CDR2 YFSETQ come from the germline V gene. Trimming removed 4 bases from V and 0 bases from J, with 16 bases in between. CDR3 sequence reads: CASSLRRGSLNTEAFF. Written as DNA, the CDR3 is TGCGCCAGCAGCCTTAGGAGGGGGTCCTTGAACACTGAAGCTTTCTTT.

Points on this clone: At the DNA level, this CDR3 is encoded by other sequences in the same sample as well. The chain joins TRBV15 to TRBJ2-7; D perhaps matches TRBD2 (6 bases). V was cut by 1 base and J by 3 bases, with 7 bases left in between. This CDR3 has 13 residues. The V gene's germline CDR1 is LNHNV and CDR2 YYDKDF (reference sequence). In DNA form, the CDR3 reads TGTGCCACCAGCAGAGGGCGGGACTACGAGCAGTACTTC. This gives the protein CATSRGRDYEQYF.

The rearrangement uses TRBV27 and TRBJ2-1; 11 bases map to TRBD2. This CDR3 has 18 residues. Trimming cost V 3 bases and J 3 bases; bases outside gene matches: 10. Germline V gene sequence: CDR1 MNHEY, CDR2 SMNVEV (reference sequence). In nucleotides, the CDR3 is TGTGCCAGCAGTTTGCCAGGGGTAGCGGGAGGGGTCTACAATGAGCAGTTCTTC. It translates to CASSLPGVAGGVYNEQFF.

This chain joins TRBV7-2 and TRBJ2-5, with D possibly being TRBD2 (6 bases). This CDR3 spans 15 amino acids. Germline-derived CDR1 and CDR2 are SGHTA and FQGNSA. Trimming left V 2 bases short and J 2 bases short, with 12 bases between. CDR3: CASSLISGRQETQYF. The CDR3 nucleotides are TGTGCCAGCAGCTTAATCAGCGGGCGTCAAGAGACCCAGTACTTC.

J is TRBJ2-3 and V is TRBV19; 9 bases match TRBD1. Germline CDR1 LNHDA, CDR2 SQIVND (reference sequence). Unmatched junction bases numbered 7, after V lost 8 bases and J lost 4 bases. The CDR3 runs 14 residues. CDR3 sequence (DNA): TGTGCCAGTTCCCGGACAGGGGCCGCAGATACGCAGTATTTT. Amino acid sequence: CASSRTGAADTQYF.

The J gene is TRBJ2-5, the V gene TRBV18; 7 nucleotides line up with TRBD2. Germline-derived CDR1 and CDR2 are KGHSH and LQKENI. The CDR3 covers 17 residues. V dropped 6 bases and J dropped 4; count of bases not matched to a gene: 17. The DNA of the CDR3 is TGTGCCAGCTCCCGTCTCGGGGGGAACTCCTCGCCAGAGACCCAGTACTTC. It specifies CASSRLGGNSSPETQYF.

This clone was recorded once. The genes are TRBV5-3 and TRBJ2-1; 7 nucleotides match TRBD1. Being an ORF, TRBV5-3 has a function that is uncertain. CDR3 size: 16 residues. V lost 4 bases, J lost 5 bases, and 12 bases stayed unmatched. CDR3 residues: CARSKTGPVLNNEQFF. Here the CDR3 DNA reads TGTGCCAGAAGCAAGACAGGGCCGGTCTTGAACAATGAGCAGTTCTTC.

The chain employs TRBV13 and TRBJ2-2, with D unclear. This CDR3 spans 12 amino acids. Germline CDR1 is PRHDT and CDR2 is FYEKMQ (reference sequence). V lost 2 bases, J lost 4 bases, and 2 bases lay in between. The CDR3 sequence: CASSLSTGELFF. The CDR3 DNA reads as TGTGCCAGCAGCTTAAGCACCGGGGAGCTGTTTTTT.

The chain employs TRBV6-1 and TRBJ1-2, with a weak D call TRBD1 (6 bases). This CDR3 is built from 16 residues. Trimming left V 3 bases short and J 4 bases short, with 18 bases between. CDR1 is MNHNS and CDR2 is SASEGT in the germline V gene. The CDR3 reads CASSDLTGAGTYGYTF. CDR3 bases: TGTGCCAGCAGTGACCTGACAGGTGCTGGGACCTATGGCTACACCTTC.

V usage is TRBV7-9 and J usage is TRBJ2-1, with 10 bases matching TRBD2. The junction had 9 bases not matched to a gene; V was cut back by 1 base and J by 3 bases. In germline, CDR1 is SEHNR, CDR2 FQNEAQ (reference sequence). This CDR3 is built from 18 residues. CDR3 bases: TGTGCCAGCAGCTTAGTCCGGCTAGCGGGAGCGGGCTACAATGAGCAGTTCTTC. This encodes CASSLVRLAGAGYNEQFF.

The chain carries TRBV27 and TRBJ2-2; D not resolved. CDR1 MNHEY and CDR2 SMNVEV come from the germline V gene (reference sequence). This CDR3 is built from 19 residues. The ends were cut back, 1 base at V and 3 bases at J, with 21 bases in the middle. CDR3 sequence reads: CASSLFYLGMSWDTGELFF. CDR3 DNA: TGTGCCAGCAGTTTATTTTATCTGGGGATGTCTTGGGACACCGGGGAGCTGTTTTTT.

J is TRBJ2-3 and V is TRBV7-3; D remains ambiguous. The V gene's germline CDR1 is SGHTA and CDR2 FQGTGA. V was cut by 1 base and J by 6 bases, with 14 bases left in between. The CDR3 length is 15 residues. The DNA for the CDR3 is TGTGCCAGCAGCTTAAGAGGTCACATTTCGGATACGCAGTATTTT. Its protein is CASSLRGHISDTQYF.

The chain links TRBV9 to TRBJ2-7; 9 bases fit TRBD2. The V gene's germline CDR1 is SGDLS and CDR2 YYNGEE. This CDR3 comprises 14 residues. J was trimmed by 4 bases and V by 3 bases; bases with no gene match: 5. Here the CDR3 reads CASSAGTSLYEQYF. Here the CDR3 DNA reads TGTGCCAGCAGCGCGGGGACTAGCCTGTACGAGCAGTACTTC.

This chain links TRBV28 with TRBJ1-1; D gene uncertain. V dropped 0 bases and J dropped 4 bases, with 9 bases sitting between them. CDR1 and CDR2 from the germline V gene are MDHEN and SYDVKM. The CDR3 consists of 14 residues. Here the CDR3 reads CASSLWGGRTEAFF. CDR3 DNA sequence: TGTGCCAGCAGTTTATGGGGTGGGCGCACTGAAGCTTTCTTT. Combining the CDR3 with reference TRBV28 and TRBJ1-1 gives the whole variable domain DVKVTQSSRYLVKRTGEKVFLECVQDMDHENMFWYRQDPGLGLRLIYFSYDVKMKEKGDIPEGYSVSREKKERFSLILESASTNQTSMYLCASSLWGGRTEAFFGQGTRLTVV.

The chain couples TRBV27 to TRBJ2-7; 14 bases fit TRBD2. V dropped 7 bases and J dropped 7; count of bases not matched to a gene: 6. CDR1 MNHEY and CDR2 SMNVEV come from the germline V gene (reference sequence). The length of the CDR3 is 14 residues. The CDR3 nucleotides are TGTGCCAGCAAACCGGGACTAGCGGGAGTGGAGCAGTACTTC. Amino acid sequence: CASKPGLAGVEQYF.

Remarks on this clone: The same CDR3 is also encoded by other DNA sequences in this sample. This sequence joins TRBV5-4 and TRBJ2-7, with D perhaps matching TRBD1 (5 bases). V was cut by 1 base and J by 5 bases, with 13 bases left in between. The CDR3 consists of 14 residues. Germline-derived CDR1 and CDR2 are SGHNT and YYREEE (reference sequence). CDR3 sequence (DNA): TGTGCCAGCAGCTTGAGGCAGGGATTGGACGAGCAGTACTTC. Residues: CASSLRQGLDEQYF.

The rearrangement joins TRBV18 to TRBJ2-7; TRBD1 aligns across 9 bases. Germline CDR1 and CDR2: KGHSH and LQKENI. Trimming at V came to 0 bases and at J to 5 bases, leaving 8 bases not matched to a gene. The CDR3 extends over 16 amino acids. CDR3 amino acids: CASSPPLTGGIDEQYF. The CDR3 region has the DNA TGTGCCAGCTCACCACCGCTAACAGGGGGCATCGACGAGCAGTACTTC.

V usage is TRBV28 and J usage is TRBJ1-4, with TRBD1 as a possible D gene (5 bases). CDR3 size: 15 residues. CDR1 is MDHEN, CDR2 SYDVKM, per germline. The ends were cut back, 3 bases at V and 7 bases at J, with 15 bases in the middle. CDR3 protein: CASSFRSGLAEKLFF. The CDR3 region has the DNA TGTGCCAGCAGTTTTAGGTCAGGGCTTGCTGAAAAACTGTTTTTT. Filled out from reference TRBV28 and TRBJ1-4, the complete variable domain reads DVKVTQSSRYLVKRTGEKVFLECVQDMDHENMFWYRQDPGLGLRLIYFSYDVKMKEKGDIPEGYSVSREKKERFSLILESASTNQTSMYLCASSFRSGLAEKLFFGSGTQLSVL.

The chain combines TRBV4-2 with TRBJ1-3, with no clear D. V gave up 0 bases and J gave up 0 bases, with 6 bases separating them. CDR1 LGHNA and CDR2 YNFKEQ come from the germline V gene. The CDR3 contains 15 residues. For the CDR3, the DNA is TGTGCCAGCAGCCAAGAATGGATCTCTGGAAACACCATATATTTT. This codes for CASSQEWISGNTIYF.

The rearrangement uses TRBV11-3 and TRBJ2-1; D call uncertain. This CDR3 has 13 amino acids. V was trimmed by 1 base and J by 5 bases, leaving 6 bases between them. Germline lookup yields CDR1 SGHNT and CDR2 YENEEA. The CDR3 DNA reads as TGTGCCAGCAGCTTAGGGCAGAACAATGAGCAGTTCTTC. This encodes CASSLGQNNEQFF.

This clone showed up just once. V gene TRBV7-9 combines with J gene TRBJ2-2, with 7 bases that match TRBD1. CDR1 is SEHNR and CDR2 is FQNEAQ in the germline V gene (reference sequence). The length of the CDR3 is 15 residues. V lost 5 bases to trimming and J lost 5 bases; unmatched junction nucleotides: 8. The CDR3 nucleotides read TGTGCCAGCAGCGGACCGGGACAGAGAACCGGGGAGCTGTTTTTT. Translated: CASSGPGQRTGELFF.